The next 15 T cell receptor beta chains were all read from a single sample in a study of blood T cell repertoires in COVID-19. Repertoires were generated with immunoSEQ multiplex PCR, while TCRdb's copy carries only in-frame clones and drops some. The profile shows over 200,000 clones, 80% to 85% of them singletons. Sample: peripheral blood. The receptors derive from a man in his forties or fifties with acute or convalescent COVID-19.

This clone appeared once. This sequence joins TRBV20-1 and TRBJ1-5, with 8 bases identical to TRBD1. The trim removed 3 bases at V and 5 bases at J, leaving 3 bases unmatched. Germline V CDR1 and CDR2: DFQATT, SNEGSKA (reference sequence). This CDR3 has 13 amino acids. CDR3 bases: TGCAGTGCTAGTTTCAGGGGGCATCAGCCCCAGCATTTT. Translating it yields CSASFRGHQPQHF.

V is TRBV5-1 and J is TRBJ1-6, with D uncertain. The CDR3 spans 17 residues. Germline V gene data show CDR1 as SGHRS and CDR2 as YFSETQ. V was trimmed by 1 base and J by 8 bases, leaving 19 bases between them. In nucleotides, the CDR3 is TGCGCCAGCAGCTTGAGAGCAGGACCCTCCGGGGATTCACCCCTCCACTTT. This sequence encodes CASSLRAGPSGDSPLHF.

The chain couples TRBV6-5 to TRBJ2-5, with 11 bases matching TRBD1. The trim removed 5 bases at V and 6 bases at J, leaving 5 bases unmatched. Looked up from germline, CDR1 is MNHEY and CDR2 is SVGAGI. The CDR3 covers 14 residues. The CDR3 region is CASSKDRGRQTQYF. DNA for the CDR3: TGTGCCAGCAGTAAGGACAGGGGGCGGCAGACCCAGTACTTC.

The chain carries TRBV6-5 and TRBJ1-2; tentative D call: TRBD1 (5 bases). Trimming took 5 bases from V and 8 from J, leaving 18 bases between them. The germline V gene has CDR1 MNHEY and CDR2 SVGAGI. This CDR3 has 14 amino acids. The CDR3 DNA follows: TGTGCCAGCAGTAACCAGGAGGGGTCTGGCGGCTACACCTTC. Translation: CASSNQEGSGGYTF.

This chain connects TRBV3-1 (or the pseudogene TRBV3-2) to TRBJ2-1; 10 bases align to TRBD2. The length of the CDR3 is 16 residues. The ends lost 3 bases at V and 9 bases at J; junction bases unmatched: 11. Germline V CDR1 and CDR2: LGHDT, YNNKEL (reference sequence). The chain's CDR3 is CASSQGASGSSGEQFF. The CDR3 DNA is TGTGCCAGCAGCCAGGGGGCTAGCGGGAGTAGCGGTGAGCAGTTCTTC.

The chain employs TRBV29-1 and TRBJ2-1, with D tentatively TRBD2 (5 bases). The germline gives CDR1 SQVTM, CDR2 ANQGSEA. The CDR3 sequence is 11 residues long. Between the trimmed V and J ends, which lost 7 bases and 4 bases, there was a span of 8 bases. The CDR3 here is CSGTGYNEQFF. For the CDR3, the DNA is TGCAGCGGGACGGGATACAATGAGCAGTTCTTC.

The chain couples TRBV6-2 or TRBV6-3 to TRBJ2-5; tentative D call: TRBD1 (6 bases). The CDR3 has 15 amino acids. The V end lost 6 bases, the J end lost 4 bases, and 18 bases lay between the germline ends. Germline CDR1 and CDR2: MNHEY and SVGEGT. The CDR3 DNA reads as TGTGCCAGCAGCCGTGGGACATTTTGGGGAGAGACCCAGTACTTC. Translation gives CASSRGTFWGETQYF.

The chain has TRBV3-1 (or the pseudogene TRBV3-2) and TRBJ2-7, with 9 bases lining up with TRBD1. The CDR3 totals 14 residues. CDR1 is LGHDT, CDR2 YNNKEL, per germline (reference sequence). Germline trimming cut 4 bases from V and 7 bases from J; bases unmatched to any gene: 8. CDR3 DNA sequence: TGTGCCAGCAGCCTCGGGACAGGGCGCGAAGAGCAGTACTTC. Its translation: CASSLGTGREEQYF.

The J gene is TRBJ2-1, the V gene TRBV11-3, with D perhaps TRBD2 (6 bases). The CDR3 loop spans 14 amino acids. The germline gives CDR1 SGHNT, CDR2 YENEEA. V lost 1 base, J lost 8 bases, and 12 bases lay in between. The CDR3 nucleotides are TGTGCCAGCAGCTTAGGGGATCCGGGGGATGAGCAGTTCTTC. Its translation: CASSLGDPGDEQFF.

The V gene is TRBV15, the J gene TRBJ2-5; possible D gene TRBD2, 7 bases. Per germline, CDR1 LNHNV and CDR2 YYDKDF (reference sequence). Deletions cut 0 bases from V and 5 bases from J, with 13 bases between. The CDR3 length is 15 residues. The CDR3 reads CATSRERGGRETQYF. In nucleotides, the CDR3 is TGTGCCACCAGCAGAGAGAGGGGGGGAAGGGAGACCCAGTACTTC.

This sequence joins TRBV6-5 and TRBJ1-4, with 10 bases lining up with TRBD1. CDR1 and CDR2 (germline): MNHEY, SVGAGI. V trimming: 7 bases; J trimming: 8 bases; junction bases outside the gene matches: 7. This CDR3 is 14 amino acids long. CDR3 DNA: TGTGCCAGCACCTCTGGGACAGGGGACGAAAAACTGTTTTTT. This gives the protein CASTSGTGDEKLFF.

The CDR3 DNA is TGTGCCAGCAGCGGAGCGGGAGTGGGGGTTCAGTACTTC. It is translated as CASSGAGVGVQYF. The chain links TRBV2 to TRBJ2-4, with 8 bases that match TRBD2. With V trimmed by 6 bases and J by 11 bases, 9 bases remained unmatched. Germline CDR1 is SNHLY and CDR2 is FYNNEI. This CDR3 spans 13 amino acids.

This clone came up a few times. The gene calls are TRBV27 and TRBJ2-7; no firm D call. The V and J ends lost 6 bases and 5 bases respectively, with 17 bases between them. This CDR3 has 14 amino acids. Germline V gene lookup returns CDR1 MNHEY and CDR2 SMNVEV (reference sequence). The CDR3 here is CASSTVAWVDEQYF. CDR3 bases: TGTGCCAGCAGCACAGTCGCCTGGGTGGACGAGCAGTACTTC.

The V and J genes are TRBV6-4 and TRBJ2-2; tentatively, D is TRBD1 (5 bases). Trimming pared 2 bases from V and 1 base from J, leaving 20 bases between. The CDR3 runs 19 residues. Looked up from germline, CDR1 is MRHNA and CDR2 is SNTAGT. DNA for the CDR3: TGTGCCAGCAGTGACCGTACCGGTGCAGGGTACCTGAACACCGGGGAGCTGTTTTTT. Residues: CASSDRTGAGYLNTGELFF.

The DNA for the CDR3 is TGTGCCAGCAGTCCACCCGGTAGACAGGGACTGGTTAGAGGCAATCAGCCCCAGCATTTT. This translates into CASSPPGRQGLVRGNQPQHF. The chain combines TRBV6-4 with TRBJ1-5, with 7 bases matching TRBD1. Germline loops: CDR1 MRHNA, CDR2 SNTAGT. V lost 5 bases, J lost 2 bases, and 21 bases stayed unmatched. This CDR3 region has 20 residues.